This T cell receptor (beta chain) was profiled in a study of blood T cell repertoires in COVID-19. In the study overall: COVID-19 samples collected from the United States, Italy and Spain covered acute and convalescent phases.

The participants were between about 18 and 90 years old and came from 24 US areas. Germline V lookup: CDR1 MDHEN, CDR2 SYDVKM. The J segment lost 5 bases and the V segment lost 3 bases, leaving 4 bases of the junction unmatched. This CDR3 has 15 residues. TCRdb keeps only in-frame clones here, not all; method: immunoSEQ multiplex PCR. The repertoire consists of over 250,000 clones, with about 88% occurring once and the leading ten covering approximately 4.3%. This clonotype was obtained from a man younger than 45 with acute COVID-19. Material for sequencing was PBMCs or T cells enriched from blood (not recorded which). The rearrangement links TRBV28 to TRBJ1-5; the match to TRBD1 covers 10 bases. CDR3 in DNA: TGTGCCAGCAGTTTGGGCGGACAGGGGGATCAGCCCCAGCATTTT. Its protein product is CASSLGGQGDQPQHF.